Below, 26 T cell receptor beta chains from the same sample are listed, as sequenced in a study of blood T cells in healthy people across ages. It was with a sample-barcoded 5' primer and a J-beta primer mix that a second PCR of about 6 to 11 cycles was run. TCRdb re-derived calls from the 5' RACE reads in MiXCR, one entry per CDR3 protein. The data contain about 640,000 distinct CDR3 sequences, roughly 58% of them seen just once; the ten biggest clones take up approximately 37%. Sequencing was done on a sample of blood. The receptors here all came from a man in his sixties in good health.

The table lists this clonotype with a few counts. J is TRBJ1-5 and V is TRBV29-1, with TRBD1 identical over 8 bases. This CDR3 comprises 15 residues. Trimming took 6 bases from V and 3 from J; bases not matched to a gene: 10. CDR1 and CDR2 (germline): SQVTM, ANQGSEA. CDR3 residues: CSVATGTGANQPQHF. The CDR3 bases are TGCAGCGTCGCGACCGGGACAGGCGCCAATCAGCCCCAGCATTTT.

The gene calls are TRBV20-1 and TRBJ1-4, with unresolved D. The V end lost 6 bases, the J end lost 7 bases, and 15 bases lay between the germline ends. The CDR3 extends over 13 amino acids. CDR1 and CDR2 from the germline V gene are DFQATT and SNEGSKA (reference sequence). The CDR3 bases are TGCAGTGCCAGCGGGGAATATGGTGAAAAACTGTTTTTT. It is translated as CSASGEYGEKLFF.

This sequence joins TRBV5-1 and TRBJ2-4; 12 positions agree with TRBD1. V was pared by 4 bases and J by 2 bases, with 7 bases of the junction left unmatched. The CDR3 length is 17 residues. Per the germline V gene, CDR1 is SGHRS and CDR2 is YFSETQ. In DNA form, the CDR3 reads TGCGCCAGCAGCCCAGGGACAGGGGGCTCGACCAAAAACATTCAGTACTTC. Its translation: CASSPGTGGSTKNIQYF. The full variable domain, completed using reference TRBV5-1 and TRBJ2-4, is KAGVTQTPRYLIKTRGQQVTLSCSPISGHRSVSWYQQTPGQGLQFLFEYFSETQRNKGNFPGRFSGRQFSNSRSEMNVSTLELGDSALYLCASSPGTGGSTKNIQYFGAGTRLSVL.

This clonotype was observed a few times. The chain carries TRBV20-1 and TRBJ1-1; 10 bases agree with TRBD1. Trimming cost V 5 bases and J 4 bases; bases outside gene matches: 1. This CDR3 comprises 12 residues. Germline loops: CDR1 DFQATT, CDR2 SNEGSKA (reference sequence). This CDR3 is CSARTGGTEAFF. CDR3 bases: TGCAGTGCTCGGACAGGGGGCACTGAAGCTTTCTTT.

This clonotype appeared a few times. The junction and the germline gene differ at one end; a read error may be behind it. This rearrangement joins TRBV28 to TRBJ2-4; a possible D gene is TRBD2 (6 bases). This CDR3 is built from 13 residues. Germline CDR1 is MDHEN and CDR2 is SYDVKM. CDR3 amino acids: CANTQEGKNIQYF. The CDR3 bases are TGTGCCAACACACAGGAGGGCAAAAACATTCAGTACTTT.

This clonotype has more than one count but fewer than ten. The CDR3, as DNA: TGTGCCACCATGGAAGAGCGGGGGGGAAGAGAGACCCAGTACTTC. This codes for CATMEERGGRETQYF. The chain links TRBV10-3 to TRBJ2-5, with 10 bases matching TRBD2. Looked up from germline, CDR1 is ENHRY and CDR2 is SYGVKD. V shed 10 bases, J shed 4 bases, and the junction held 12 bases outside the gene matches. The CDR3 is made up of 15 amino acids.

The genes are TRBV5-1 and TRBJ2-1; tentatively, D is TRBD2 (5 bases). The CDR3 is 14 amino acids. V lost 5 bases to trimming and J lost 4 bases, with 13 bases between them. CDR1 and CDR2 (germline): SGHRS, YFSETQ. CDR3 protein: CASRLREAYNEQFF. CDR3 in DNA: TGCGCCAGCAGGTTGAGGGAAGCGTACAATGAGCAGTTCTTC.

V gene TRBV9 combines with J gene TRBJ2-1; D tentatively fits TRBD1 or TRBD2 (5 bases each). The CDR3 contains 14 residues. V lost 0 bases and J lost 9, with 13 bases in between. Looked up from germline, CDR1 is SGDLS and CDR2 is YYNGEE. The CDR3 protein is CASSVGTQRGEQFF. The CDR3 DNA follows: TGTGCCAGCAGCGTAGGGACTCAAAGGGGTGAGCAGTTCTTC.

This clonotype has just a few counts. The chain has TRBV5-1 and TRBJ2-4; TRBD1 matches at 7 bases. This CDR3 spans 16 amino acids. V lost 1 base and J lost 13; bases outside the gene matches: 17. Looked up from germline, CDR1 is SGHRS and CDR2 is YFSETQ. This CDR3 reads CASSLQGVTSYNEQYF. The CDR3 region has the DNA TGCGCCAGCAGCTTGCAGGGGGTTACCTCCTACAATGAGCAGTACTTC.

This clonotype was counted a few times. The chain joins TRBV3-1 to TRBJ2-7; no firm D call. The end of the DNA fits TRBJ2-5 better, so the J call may be wrong. Germline V gene lookup returns CDR1 LGHDT and CDR2 YNNKEL (reference sequence). The CDR3 loop spans 12 amino acids. The CDR3 sequence is CASSQARQTQYF. The CDR3 DNA follows: TGTGCCAGCAGCCAGGCGAGACAGACCCAGTACTTC.

This chain links TRBV6-6 with TRBJ1-2; possible D gene TRBD1, 5 bases. Per germline, CDR1 MNHNY and CDR2 SVGAGI (reference sequence). The length of the CDR3 is 15 residues. V was pared by 2 bases and J by 0 bases, with 10 bases between. DNA for the CDR3: TGTGCCAGCAGTTACGAGGGGCAGCCTAACTATGGCTACACCTTC. Translated: CASSYEGQPNYGYTF.

The chain combines TRBV20-1 with TRBJ1-5; D uncertain. The germline CDR1 and CDR2 sequences are DFQATT and SNEGSKA (reference sequence). The CDR3 has 16 residues. Deletions cut 0 bases from V and 2 bases from J, with 14 bases between. Here the CDR3 reads CSAREFGFEGNQPQHF. Written as DNA, the CDR3 is TGCAGTGCTAGAGAGTTTGGGTTCGAGGGCAATCAGCCCCAGCATTTT.

This clonotype was counted a few times. The V and J genes are TRBV10-3 and TRBJ1-2; D is undetermined. The germline CDR1 and CDR2 sequences are ENHRY and SYGVKD. V shed 0 bases and J shed 4 bases, with 12 bases lying between them. The CDR3 is 15 residues long. CDR3 sequence (DNA): TGTGCCATCAGTGAGTCCGGGGTTAGTCTCTATGGCTACACCTTC. It encodes CAISESGVSLYGYTF.

The chain couples TRBV12-3 or TRBV12-4 to TRBJ2-4; 9 bases align to TRBD2. This CDR3 region has 15 residues. V lost 7 bases to trimming and J lost 6 bases; unmatched junction nucleotides: 10. DNA for the CDR3: TGTGCCAGCATGTTAAGCGGGGGGTTGGGAAACATTCAGTACTTC. Protein sequence: CASMLSGGLGNIQYF.

The chain has TRBV28 and TRBJ2-7; tentatively, D is TRBD1 (6 bases). V lost 5 bases and J lost 0, with 8 bases in between. The CDR3 consists of 13 residues. Germline V gene lookup returns CDR1 MDHEN and CDR2 SYDVKM. The CDR3 reads CASSGQFSYEQYF. As DNA, the CDR3 is TGTGCCAGCAGTGGACAGTTCTCCTACGAGCAGTACTTC.

The V call is TRBV6-5, the J call TRBJ1-1, with a possible D match to TRBD1 (5 bases). The CDR3 is 14 residues long. Looked up from germline, CDR1 is MNHEY and CDR2 is SVGAGI. V was trimmed by 6 bases and J by 0 bases, leaving 11 bases between them. CDR3 loop: CASRGRALNTEAFF. The CDR3 DNA is TGTGCCAGCAGGGGCAGGGCCCTGAACACTGAAGCTTTCTTT.

This sequence joins TRBV3-1 and TRBJ2-5, with a possible D match to TRBD2 (6 bases). The ends were cut back, 2 bases at V and 7 bases at J, with 14 bases in the middle. Germline lookup yields CDR1 LGHDT and CDR2 YNNKEL (reference sequence). The CDR3 contains 14 residues. The CDR3 region is CASSQLEGHGTQYF. The CDR3 DNA sequence: TGTGCCAGCAGCCAACTGGAGGGGCATGGGACCCAGTACTTC.

This clonotype was observed a few times. The genes are TRBV4-2 and TRBJ2-5, with D perhaps matching TRBD2 (7 bases). The CDR3 runs to 14 residues. Germline loops: CDR1 LGHNA, CDR2 YNFKEQ. V lost 5 bases, J lost 11 bases, and 21 bases lay in between. CDR3 amino acids: CASSRGGIPEEQYF. CDR3 in DNA: TGTGCCAGCAGCAGGGGGGGGATCCCAGAGGAGCAGTACTTC.

The chain employs TRBV20-1 and TRBJ2-1; D unresolved. The CDR3 loop spans 14 amino acids. Germline CDR1 is DFQATT and CDR2 is SNEGSKA (reference sequence). V was cut by 3 bases and J by 6 bases, with 15 bases left in between. CDR3 in DNA: TGCAGTGCTAGTGTCGGTTGGCAAAGCAATGAGCAGTTCTTC. Translation: CSASVGWQSNEQFF.

This clonotype was detected once. V is TRBV12-3 or TRBV12-4 and J is TRBJ1-4; D not resolved. Deletions cut 5 bases from V and 5 bases from J, with 9 bases between. This CDR3 comprises 13 residues. DNA for the CDR3: TGTGCCAGCAGTGTGGCAGAGAATGAAAAACTGTTTTTT. Its translation is CASSVAENEKLFF.

Regarding this clonotype: Just one base apart from a much larger clone, this may be a read error. V is TRBV5-4 and J is TRBJ2-5; 7 bases are a match to TRBD2. The CDR3 is 14 amino acids. The V gene end was trimmed by 4 bases and the J gene end by 2 bases; junction bases not matched to a gene: 5. Germline V CDR1 and CDR2: SGHNT, YYREEE (reference sequence). In DNA form, the CDR3 reads TGTGCCAGCAGCCGACAGCGGGGTCAAGAGACCCAGTACTTC. Translating it yields CASSRQRGQETQYF.

There are a few counts of this clonotype. A much bigger clone sits one base away, suggesting this may be a read error. The chain carries TRBV9 and TRBJ1-1; 7 nucleotides align to TRBD1. The CDR3 is 15 residues long. Germline V gene lookup returns CDR1 SGDLS and CDR2 YYNGEE. The V segment lost 3 bases and the J segment 0 bases; nucleotides outside the gene matches: 5. The CDR3 loop reads CASSAAGTVNTEAFF. CDR3 DNA: TGTGCCAGCAGCGCCGCCGGGACAGTGAACACTGAAGCTTTCTTT. Variable domain in full (rest from reference TRBV9 and TRBJ1-1): DSGVTQTPKHLITATGQRVTLRCSPRSGDLSVYWYQQSLDQGLQFLIQYYNGEERAKGNILERFSAQQFPDLHSELNLSSLELGDSALYFCASSAAGTVNTEAFFGQGTRLTVV.

This clonotype occurred a few times. V gene TRBV20-1 combines with J gene TRBJ2-1; 7 nucleotides align to TRBD1. This CDR3 spans 14 amino acids. V lost 7 bases, J lost 0 bases, and 6 bases stayed unmatched. In germline, CDR1 is DFQATT, CDR2 SNEGSKA (reference sequence). The CDR3 region is CSVPGQSSYNEQFF. CDR3 coding DNA: TGCAGTGTCCCGGGACAGAGCTCCTACAATGAGCAGTTCTTC.

The chain has TRBV5-1 and TRBJ1-2, with 9 bases that match TRBD1. Unmatched junction bases numbered 8, after V lost 0 bases and J lost 8 bases. The CDR3 is 15 residues long. The germline V gene encodes CDR1 SGHRS and CDR2 YFSETQ. The CDR3 region is CASSLAPTGQGGYTF. The CDR3 DNA is TGCGCCAGCAGCTTGGCCCCGACGGGACAGGGCGGCTACACCTTC.

The chain uses TRBV6-6 and TRBJ1-5; D gene ambiguous. V lost 0 bases to trimming and J lost 7 bases, with 10 bases between them. CDR3 length: 14 residues. Germline V gene lookup returns CDR1 MNHNY and CDR2 SVGAGI (reference sequence). CDR3: CASSYSGRGQPQHF. CDR3 bases: TGTGCCAGCAGTTACTCGGGCAGAGGGCAGCCCCAGCATTTT.

This rearrangement joins TRBV29-1 to TRBJ1-2; D is undetermined. Germline CDR1 reads SQVTM; CDR2 reads ANQGSEA. The V end lost 5 bases, the J end lost 2 bases, and 9 bases lay between the germline ends. The CDR3 is 12 residues long. The CDR3 DNA follows: TGCAGCGTTCTCAGAAAAAACTATGGCTACACCTTC. Translated, it gives CSVLRKNYGYTF.